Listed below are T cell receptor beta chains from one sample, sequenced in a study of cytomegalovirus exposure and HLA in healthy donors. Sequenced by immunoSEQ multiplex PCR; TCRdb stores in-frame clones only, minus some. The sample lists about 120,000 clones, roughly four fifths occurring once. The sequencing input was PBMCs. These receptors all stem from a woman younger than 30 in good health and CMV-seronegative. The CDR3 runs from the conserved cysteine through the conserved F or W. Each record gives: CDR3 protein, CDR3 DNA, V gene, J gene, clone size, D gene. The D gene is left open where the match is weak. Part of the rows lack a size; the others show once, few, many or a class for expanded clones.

CDR3 protein: CAIRGTGDITSF
CDR3 DNA: TGTGCCATCAGAGGGACAGGGGACATTACATCATTC
V gene: TRBV10-3
J gene: TRBJ1-2
clone size: once
D gene: TRBD1

CDR3 protein: CASSNSGAGETQYF
CDR3 DNA: TGTGCCAGCAGCAATAGCGGGGCAGGGGAGACCCAGTACTTC
V gene: TRBV9
J gene: TRBJ2-5
clone size: NA
D gene: TRBD2

CDR3 protein: CASSPDPGREQYF
CDR3 DNA: TGTGCCAGCAGCCCGGACCCAGGGCGGGAGCAGTACTTC
V gene: TRBV5-4
J gene: TRBJ2-7
clone size: NA
D gene: NA

CDR3 protein: CSVPNPLKTGELFF
CDR3 DNA: TGCAGCGTTCCTAACCCCCTTAAGACCGGGGAGCTGTTTTTT
V gene: TRBV29-1
J gene: TRBJ2-2
clone size: NA
D gene: NA

CDR3 protein: CASSPFSTDTQYF
CDR3 DNA: TGCGCTAGCAGTCCCTTTAGCACAGATACGCAGTATTTT
V gene: TRBV10-1
J gene: TRBJ2-3
clone size: NA
D gene: NA

CDR3 protein: CASALYLNDNEQFF
CDR3 DNA: TGTGCCAGCGCCCTATATCTCAACGACAATGAGCAGTTCTTC
V gene: TRBV18
J gene: TRBJ2-1
clone size: NA
D gene: NA

CDR3 protein: CAISDLQLNTEAFF
CDR3 DNA: TGTGCCATCAGTGACTTACAACTGAACACTGAAGCTTTCTTT
V gene: TRBV10-3
J gene: TRBJ1-1
clone size: NA
D gene: NA

CDR3 protein: CASGNRENIQYF
CDR3 DNA: TGTGCCAGCGGGAACAGGGAAAACATTCAGTACTTC
V gene: TRBV19
J gene: TRBJ2-4
clone size: NA
D gene: NA

CDR3 protein: CASRTTLTDTQYF
CDR3 DNA: TGTGCCAGCAGAACAACCCTCACAGATACGCAGTATTTT
V gene: TRBV6-1
J gene: TRBJ2-3
clone size: few
D gene: NA

CDR3 protein: CASSEIRGRGEKLFF
CDR3 DNA: TGTGCCAGCAGTGAGATCAGGGGGCGCGGTGAAAAACTGTTTTTT
V gene: TRBV2
J gene: TRBJ1-4
clone size: few
D gene: TRBD1

CDR3 protein: CASSIGGGLYNEQFF
CDR3 DNA: TGTGCCAGCAGCATAGGCGGGGGACTTTACAATGAGCAGTTCTTC
V gene: TRBV9
J gene: TRBJ2-1
clone size: NA
D gene: TRBD2

CDR3 protein: CASSKTVAGNTIYF
CDR3 DNA: TGTGCCAGCTCCAAGACAGTCGCTGGAAACACCATATATTTT
V gene: TRBV6-5
J gene: TRBJ1-3
clone size: NA
D gene: NA

CDR3 protein: CASSLGGDTQYF
CDR3 DNA: TGCGCCAGCAGCCTCGGGGGTGATACGCAGTATTTT
V gene: TRBV5-1
J gene: TRBJ2-3
clone size: NA
D gene: NA

CDR3 protein: CARGGENTEAFF
CDR3 DNA: TGTGCCAGAGGGGGGGAGAACACTGAAGCTTTCTTT
V gene: TRBV30
J gene: TRBJ1-1
clone size: NA
D gene: NA

CDR3 protein: CASSGPSGGGNNEQFF
CDR3 DNA: TGTGCCAGCAGTGGCCCTAGCGGGGGGGGCAACAATGAGCAGTTCTTC
V gene: TRBV2
J gene: TRBJ2-1
clone size: NA
D gene: TRBD2

CDR3 protein: CASTSPGADYGYTF
CDR3 DNA: TGTGCCAGCACTTCCCCAGGGGCCGACTATGGCTACACCTTC
V gene: TRBV28
J gene: TRBJ1-2
clone size: NA
D gene: NA

CDR3 protein: CASSLRDRERSGYTF
CDR3 DNA: TGTGCCAGCAGCTTAAGGGACAGGGAGCGGAGTGGCTACACCTTC
V gene: TRBV7-2
J gene: TRBJ1-2
clone size: NA
D gene: TRBD1

CDR3 protein: CASSRDRSGANVLTF
CDR3 DNA: TGCGCCAGCAGCCGGGACAGATCGGGGGCCAACGTCCTGACTTTC
V gene: TRBV6-5
J gene: TRBJ2-6
clone size: NA
D gene: TRBD1

CDR3 protein: CASTSWTGNNEQFF
CDR3 DNA: TGTGCCAGTACCTCTTGGACAGGGAACAATGAGCAGTTCTTC
V gene: TRBV19
J gene: TRBJ2-1
clone size: NA
D gene: TRBD1

CDR3 protein: CASSSKGLAGGQGRTDTQYF
CDR3 DNA: TGTGCCAGCAGCTCTAAGGGACTAGCGGGGGGCCAGGGGAGAACAGATACGCAGTATTTT
V gene: TRBV7-3
J gene: TRBJ2-3
clone size: NA
D gene: TRBD2

CDR3 protein: CASSLLRGSQFF
CDR3 DNA: TGTGCCAGCAGCTTATTAAGGGGATCGCAGTTCTTC
V gene: TRBV7-9
J gene: TRBJ2-1
clone size: NA
D gene: NA

CDR3 protein: CASSPQGALATEAFF
CDR3 DNA: TGTGCCAGCAGCCCCCAGGGGGCCCTGGCCACTGAAGCTTTCTTT
V gene: TRBV14
J gene: TRBJ1-1
clone size: few
D gene: TRBD1

CDR3 protein: CASSQVGVVGQPQHF
CDR3 DNA: TGCGCCAGCAGCCAAGTTGGAGTTGTGGGTCAGCCCCAGCATTTT
V gene: TRBV4-1
J gene: TRBJ1-5
clone size: NA
D gene: NA

CDR3 protein: CASSFQGENEAFF
CDR3 DNA: TGCGCCAGCAGCTTCCAGGGGGAAAATGAAGCTTTCTTT
V gene: TRBV5-1
J gene: TRBJ1-1
clone size: NA
D gene: TRBD1

CDR3 protein: CASSSPFQPQHF
CDR3 DNA: TGTGCCAGCAGTTCCCCGTTCCAGCCCCAGCATTTT
V gene: TRBV6-5
J gene: TRBJ1-5
clone size: few
D gene: NA

CDR3 protein: CASSEHDELFF
CDR3 DNA: TGTGCCAGCTCGGAGCACGATGAGCTGTTTTTT
V gene: TRBV18
J gene: TRBJ2-2
clone size: once
D gene: NA

CDR3 protein: CASSPIWGTAEAFF
CDR3 DNA: TGTGCCAGCAGTCCCATATGGGGGACAGCTGAAGCTTTCTTT
V gene: TRBV27
J gene: TRBJ1-1
clone size: NA
D gene: TRBD1

CDR3 protein: CASSASTGYSGNTIYF
CDR3 DNA: TGTGCCAGCAGCGCCTCGACAGGGTACTCTGGAAACACCATATATTTT
V gene: TRBV9
J gene: TRBJ1-3
clone size: NA
D gene: TRBD1

CDR3 protein: CASSDTGYGYTF
CDR3 DNA: TGCGCCAGCAGCGATACGGGCTATGGCTACACCTTC
V gene: TRBV10-2
J gene: TRBJ1-2
clone size: NA
D gene: NA

CDR3 protein: CASSYLTTGVTEAFF
CDR3 DNA: TGTGCCAGCAGTTACCTCACCACGGGGGTCACTGAAGCTTTCTTT
V gene: TRBV6-5
J gene: TRBJ1-1
clone size: NA
D gene: NA

CDR3 protein: CASKLGQGVQPQHF
CDR3 DNA: TGTGCCAGCAAACTGGGACAGGGGGTTCAGCCCCAGCATTTT
V gene: TRBV6-5
J gene: TRBJ1-5
clone size: NA
D gene: TRBD1

CDR3 protein: CASRPVRSGGAEDEQFF
CDR3 DNA: TGTGCCAGCAGACCCGTTAGAAGCGGGGGGGCCGAGGATGAGCAGTTCTTC
V gene: TRBV7-9
J gene: TRBJ2-1
clone size: NA
D gene: TRBD2

CDR3 protein: CAWSSGSYEQYF
CDR3 DNA: TGTGCCTGGAGTTCCGGGAGCTACGAGCAGTACTTC
V gene: TRBV30
J gene: TRBJ2-7
clone size: once
D gene: NA

CDR3 protein: CASSDGTGGVDTQYF
CDR3 DNA: TGTGCCAGCAGTGACGGGACAGGGGGAGTAGATACGCAGTATTTT
V gene: TRBV6-4
J gene: TRBJ2-3
clone size: NA
D gene: TRBD1

CDR3 protein: CASSHRDSYNEQFF
CDR3 DNA: TGTGCCAGCAGCCACCGGGACAGCTACAATGAGCAGTTCTTC
V gene: TRBV11-3
J gene: TRBJ2-1
clone size: once
D gene: TRBD1

CDR3 protein: CAISEPRDYSPLHF
CDR3 DNA: TGTGCCATCAGTGAGCCCCGGGATTATTCACCCCTCCACTTT
V gene: TRBV10-3
J gene: TRBJ1-6
clone size: NA
D gene: NA

CDR3 protein: CASSLRQKQPQHF
CDR3 DNA: TGTGCCAGCAGTTTGCGGCAGAAGCAGCCCCAGCATTTT
V gene: TRBV28
J gene: TRBJ1-5
clone size: NA
D gene: NA